The clone carrying this TCR beta chain came up a few times. The study profiled TCR beta VDJ and CDR3 using genomic DNA as template. Each CDR3 protein gets one entry after TCRdb re-called the reads with MiXCR. The data show around 170,000 distinct CDR3 sequences, 63% seen once. This entry is derived from a study of CD8+CD57+ T cells in acquired aplastic anemia. Study background: Where healthy donors were concerned, CD4+ cells averaged approximately 11 million reads.

The CDR3 spans 14 residues. Germline V CDR1 and CDR2: SEHNR, FQNEAQ (reference sequence). Trimming took off 4 bases at V and 1 base at J, with 11 bases between the two ends. The sequence came from a human donor in good health. The J gene is TRBJ2-7, the V gene TRBV7-9, with a possible D match to TRBD1 (6 bases). The specimen sequenced was sorted CD4+, CD8+, or CD8+CD57+ T cells (not recorded which) from PBMCs. The CDR3 loop reads CASSSQQGSYEQYF. CDR3 sequence (DNA): TGTGCCAGCAGCTCGCAACAGGGTTCCTACGAGCAGTACTTC.